These T cell receptor beta chains were read from a single sample in a study of CD8 T cells in ankylosing spondylitis. TCRdb re-analysed the 5' RACE reads in MiXCR, keeping a single row per CDR3 protein. The table has about 330,000 distinct CDR3 sequences, 8% seen once. Sequencing was performed on blood, either unsorted or a sorted T cell fraction (not recorded which). Receptor source: a male donor with ankylosing spondylitis. CDR3s include the opening cysteine and the closing phenylalanine or tryptophan. The D gene is left open where the match is weak. Clone sizes are given selectively: once, few, many, or a class where the clone is expanded.

TRBD2	few	TRBV13	TRBJ2-1	TGTGCCAGCAGCTTAGGCCGGAGGACTAGCGGTAGTGAGCAGTTCTTC	CASSLGRRTSGSEQFF
TRBD2	few	TRBV7-9	TRBJ2-1	TGTGCCAGCAGCTATCGGGGACTAGCGGAACACAATGAGCAGTTCTTC	CASSYRGLAEHNEQFF
NA	NA	TRBV25-1	TRBJ2-4	TGTGCCAGCAGTGAAGCAGGGAACAAAAACATTCAGTACTTC	CASSEAGNKNIQYF
NA	NA	TRBV20-1	TRBJ1-4	TGCAGCTGCATGGGGGCCGCTAATGAAAAACTGTTTTTT	CSCMGAANEKLFF
TRBD2	NA	TRBV6-1	TRBJ2-2	TGTGCCAGCAGTCCCTTCAATAGGGAGGGCACCGGGGAGCTGTTTTTT	CASSPFNREGTGELFF
NA	many	TRBV5-1	TRBJ2-7	TGCGCCAGCAGCTTGTCTCCAGGGGCGCCCTACGAGCAGTACTTC	CASSLSPGAPYEQYF
NA	many	TRBV11-2	TRBJ2-5	TGTGCCAGCAGCGCCGTTGAGACCCAGTACTTC	CASSAVETQYF
NA	few	TRBV19	TRBJ2-5	TGTGCCAGTAGTATTGGCGGAGCTCCGGGATGGGCAAGGGAGACCCAGTACTTC	CASSIGGAPGWARETQYF
NA	many	TRBV7-9	TRBJ2-2	TGTGCCAGCAGCCTGACGGCCGACGGGGAGCTGTTTTTT	CASSLTADGELFF
TRBD2	NA	TRBV5-1	TRBJ2-2	TGCGCCAGCAGCTTGGCCTCCACTAGCGGTAACACCGGGGAGCTGTTTTTT	CASSLASTSGNTGELFF
NA	many	TRBV7-9	TRBJ1-1	TGTGCCAGCAGCTTAGACAGATTCATGGTCACTGAAGCTTTCTTT	CASSLDRFMVTEAFF
TRBD2	few	TRBV12-3/TRBV12-4	TRBJ2-7	TGTGCCAGCACCCTGGGACTAGCGGGTAACGAGCAGTACTTC	CASTLGLAGNEQYF
NA	many	TRBV12-3/TRBV12-4	TRBJ2-7	TGTGCCAGCAGTTCGTCCGGGGCAAGATCCGAGCAGTACTTC	CASSSSGARSEQYF
TRBD2	few	TRBV6-2/TRBV6-3	TRBJ2-1	TGTGCCAGCAGTGCCCCTAGCGGTGCCTACAATGAGCAGTTCTTC	CASSAPSGAYNEQFF
NA	few	TRBV12-3/TRBV12-4	TRBJ2-7	TGTGCCAGCACCTCCACAGATTTCCACGAGCAGTACTTC	CASTSTDFHEQYF
TRBD1	NA	TRBV7-9	TRBJ2-7	TGTGCCAGCAGCGCAATCCCACAGGGGTCCTACGAGCAGTACTTC	CASSAIPQGSYEQYF